The 27 T cell receptor beta chains given below trace back to one sample, sequenced in a study of TIL therapy for anti-PD-1-resistant metastatic lung cancer. This was the immunoSEQ v3 assay. The protocol was immunoSEQ multiplex PCR, while the TCRdb copy is restricted to in-frame clones and leaves out a portion. Of tens of thousands of clones listed, less than 75% are singletons. Noted time point: pre-treatment sample, taken before nivolumab and TIL therapy. Pleural nodules or supraclavicular lymph nodes made up most of the excised metastases sampled. Sequencing used tumor tissue, obtained at baseline. The receptor source for this set is a person between 25 and 79 years old with non-small cell lung cancer.

The rearrangement joins TRBV6-1 to TRBJ2-7; 9 bases agree with TRBD1. V was clipped by 6 bases and J by 1 base; unmatched bases: 7. The CDR3 contains 15 residues. The V gene's germline CDR1 is MNHNS and CDR2 SASEGT. The DNA of the CDR3 is TGTGCCAGCAGACCGGGACAGGGCGGGTCCTACGAGCAGTACTTC. This codes for CASRPGQGGSYEQYF.

The chain employs TRBV4-1 and TRBJ1-4; TRBD1 aligns across 11 bases. J lost 7 bases, V lost 3 bases, and 10 bases had no gene match. The germline V gene encodes CDR1 MGHRA and CDR2 YSYEKL. This CDR3 comprises 17 residues. The CDR3 region has the DNA TGCGCCAGCAGCCAGGCCGATTCCGGGACAGGGGGTGAAAAACTGTTTTTT. Protein: CASSQADSGTGGEKLFF.

Only a few counts were recorded for this clone. The rearrangement links TRBV19 to TRBJ2-1; 10 bases agree with TRBD1. The germline V gene encodes CDR1 LNHDA and CDR2 SQIVND (reference sequence). The CDR3 is 11 residues long. Germline trimming cut 5 bases from V and 14 bases from J; bases unmatched to any gene: 3. CDR3 in amino acids: CASSQDRGKFF. CDR3 coding DNA: TGTGCCAGTAGTCAGGACAGGGGGAAGTTCTTC.

This chain uses TRBV4-2 with TRBJ1-3; a weak D match, TRBD1 (6 bases). The CDR3 spans 13 residues. V was trimmed by 4 bases and J by 4 bases, leaving 8 bases between them. From germline, CDR1 is LGHNA and CDR2 YNFKEQ. The DNA for the CDR3 is TGTGCCAGCAGCCTCGGGGGCGGAAACACCATATATTTT. This encodes CASSLGGGNTIYF.

V usage is TRBV6-1 and J usage is TRBJ2-3; TRBD1 agrees at 7 bases. J lost 1 base, V lost 3 bases, and 4 bases had no gene match. The CDR3 sequence is 15 residues long. Germline assignment: CDR1 MNHNS and CDR2 SASEGT. Written as DNA, the CDR3 is TGTGCCAGCAGTGAGAGGGGGCATCGCACAGATACGCAGTATTTT. It specifies CASSERGHRTDTQYF.

The chain uses TRBV7-6 and TRBJ2-7; D might be TRBD2 (5 bases). The CDR3 covers 15 residues. Trimming shortened V by 4 bases and J by 2 bases, and 15 bases separated the two germline ends. From germline, CDR1 is SGHVS and CDR2 FNYEAQ. CDR3 loop: CASSSPPSGAYEQYF. CDR3 in DNA: TGTGCCAGCAGCTCCCCCCCCAGCGGAGCCTACGAGCAGTACTTC.

The chain combines TRBV5-1 with TRBJ2-5; 10 nucleotides agree with TRBD2. Trimming took 0 bases from V and 5 from J; bases not matched to a gene: 10. Looked up from germline, CDR1 is SGHRS and CDR2 is YFSETQ. The CDR3 runs to 17 residues. CDR3 coding DNA: TGCGCCAGCAGCTTGGCCGGGACTAGCGCAAGGTCGGAGACCCAGTACTTC. As protein: CASSLAGTSARSETQYF.

This chain uses TRBV30 with TRBJ2-7; D is perhaps TRBD1 (6 bases). V dropped 2 bases and J dropped 4 bases, with 12 bases sitting between them. The CDR3 covers 13 residues. Germline V gives CDR1 GTSNPN, CDR2 SVGIG (reference sequence). The CDR3 DNA sequence: TGTGCCTGGAGTAGCACAGGGAAGTACGAGCAGTACTTC. This translates into CAWSSTGKYEQYF. Complete variable domain (other parts from reference TRBV30 and TRBJ2-7): SQTIHQWPATLVQPVGSPLSLECTVEGTSNPNLYWYRQAAGRGLQLLFYSVGIGQISSEVPQNLSASRPQDRQFILSSKKLLLSDSGFYLCAWSSTGKYEQYFGPGTRLTVT.

The V call is TRBV27, the J call TRBJ2-1; perhaps D is TRBD1 or TRBD2 (5 bases each). Trimming stripped 0 bases from V and 0 bases from J, with 21 bases between. CDR1 MNHEY and CDR2 SMNVEV come from the germline V gene (reference sequence). The CDR3 extends over 20 amino acids. CDR3 in amino acids: CASSLSGRGGRQSSYNEQFF. The CDR3 coding sequence is TGTGCCAGCAGTTTATCGGGGCGCGGAGGACGACAGAGCTCCTACAATGAGCAGTTCTTC.

The chain carries TRBV30 and TRBJ1-6; D might be TRBD1 (5 bases). In germline, CDR1 is GTSNPN, CDR2 SVGIG (reference sequence). Trimming pared 2 bases from V and 8 bases from J, leaving 10 bases between. The CDR3 contains 13 residues. This CDR3 reads CAWSLGGYSPLHF. CDR3 DNA: TGTGCCTGGAGTCTCGGGGGGTATTCACCCCTCCACTTT.

This clone was seen more than once but under ten times. The V and J genes are TRBV6-1 and TRBJ2-6; D unresolved. The V gene's germline CDR1 is MNHNS and CDR2 SASEGT. The V gene lost 3 bases and the J gene lost 0 bases, with 6 bases spanning the gap. CDR3 length: 15 residues. This CDR3 reads CASSEVSSGANVLTF. The CDR3 DNA reads TGTGCCAGCAGTGAGGTTTCCTCTGGGGCCAACGTCCTGACTTTC.

This clone has just one count. This chain joins TRBV6-5 and TRBJ2-6; tentative D call: TRBD2 (5 bases). The CDR3 length is 15 residues. V was shortened by 2 bases and J by 1 base, with 6 bases between the two germline ends. CDR1 and CDR2 from the germline V gene are MNHEY and SVGAGI. The DNA of the CDR3 is TGTGCCAGCAGTTACATAGCGTCTGGGGCCAACGTCCTGACTTTC. Translating it yields CASSYIASGANVLTF.

The chain recombines TRBV10-3 with TRBJ2-5; TRBD2 agrees at 7 bases. Germline loops: CDR1 ENHRY, CDR2 SYGVKD. The J segment lost 1 base and the V segment lost 4 bases, leaving 0 bases of the junction unmatched. There are 13 residues in the CDR3. In nucleotides, the CDR3 is TGTGCCATCAGTGGGGAGGGCCAAGAGACCCAGTACTTC. Translating gives CAISGEGQETQYF.

The V and J genes are TRBV27 and TRBJ1-5; 7 bases map to TRBD1. Germline V gene data show CDR1 as MNHEY and CDR2 as SMNVEV (reference sequence). J gave up 7 bases and V 1 base, and 7 bases lay outside the gene matches. The CDR3 runs to 15 residues. The CDR3: CASSLFAGGNQPQHF. The CDR3 DNA sequence: TGTGCCAGCAGTTTATTTGCAGGGGGAAACCAGCCCCAGCATTTT.

The rearrangement uses TRBV6-1 and TRBJ2-1, with TRBD1 matching over 8 bases. The length of the CDR3 is 13 residues. The germline CDR1 and CDR2 sequences are MNHNS and SASEGT. The J segment lost 10 bases and the V segment lost 3 bases, leaving 5 bases of the junction unmatched. CDR3 region: CASSDRQGAEQFF. The CDR3 nucleotides read TGTGCCAGCAGTGACCGCCAGGGGGCCGAGCAGTTCTTC.

This clone was recorded only once. V is TRBV28 and J is TRBJ1-2; D uncertain. Germline CDR1 and CDR2: MDHEN and SYDVKM. V was shortened by 1 base and J by 8 bases, with 17 bases between the two germline ends. The CDR3 consists of 15 residues. The chain's CDR3 is CASSLSRNGREGYTF. CDR3 sequence (DNA): TGTGCCAGCAGTTTATCCCGGAATGGTAGGGAGGGCTACACCTTC.

V and J are TRBV27 and TRBJ2-7, with TRBD2 matching over 8 bases. CDR1 and CDR2 from the germline V gene are MNHEY and SMNVEV (reference sequence). The CDR3 length is 14 residues. The J segment lost 2 bases and the V segment lost 6 bases, leaving 6 bases of the junction unmatched. CDR3 protein: CASRSSGRTYEQYF. The CDR3 bases are TGTGCCAGCAGGTCTAGCGGGCGGACCTACGAGCAGTACTTC.

This clone was seen a handful of times. V and J are TRBV11-3 and TRBJ1-5; D is ambiguous. This CDR3 spans 11 amino acids. V was cut by 7 bases and J by 8 bases, with 9 bases left in between. Germline lookup yields CDR1 SGHNT and CDR2 YENEEA. The CDR3 protein is CASTTREPQHF. Here the CDR3 DNA reads TGTGCCAGCACCACGAGGGAGCCCCAGCATTTT.

This chain uses TRBV5-4 with TRBJ2-7; a possible D gene is TRBD2 (6 bases). Trimming left V 3 bases short and J 0 bases short, with 13 bases between. The germline V gene encodes CDR1 SGHNT and CDR2 YYREEE (reference sequence). This CDR3 has 15 amino acids. For the CDR3, the DNA is TGTGCCAGCAGCTCGGGACTTTTGAACTCCTACGAGCAGTACTTC. The encoded protein is CASSSGLLNSYEQYF. The variable domain in full, with the rest retrieved from reference TRBV5-4 and TRBJ2-7, is ETGVTQSPTHLIKTRGQQVTLRCSSQSGHNTVSWYQQALGQGPQFIFQYYREEENGRGNFPPRFSGLQFPNYSSELNVNALELDDSALYLCASSSGLLNSYEQYFGPGTRLTVT.

The V call is TRBV2, the J call TRBJ2-5, with 9 bases aligning to TRBD2. Germline loops: CDR1 SNHLY, CDR2 FYNNEI. J lost 4 bases, V lost 2 bases, and 5 bases had no gene match. CDR3 size: 15 residues. CDR3 bases: TGTGCCAGCAGTGAAAGGCGGGGGGGCCTAGAGACCCAGTACTTC. Residues: CASSERRGGLETQYF.

The chain is built from TRBV9 and TRBJ2-7; possibly TRBD1 for D (5 bases). From germline, CDR1 is SGDLS and CDR2 YYNGEE. This CDR3 spans 13 amino acids. Trimming cost V 1 base and J 7 bases, with 12 bases left between them. The CDR3 nucleotides read TGTGCCAGCAGCGTAACGGACATAGAAGAGCAGTACTTC. Its protein is CASSVTDIEEQYF.

The gene calls are TRBV7-9 and TRBJ2-1; the match to TRBD2 covers 8 bases. The germline V gene has CDR1 SEHNR and CDR2 FQNEAQ (reference sequence). This CDR3 spans 13 amino acids. The ends lost 10 bases at V and 11 bases at J; junction bases unmatched: 13. The CDR3 bases are TGTGCCACCCGGGAGGGCCCCGGGAGGCAGCAGTTCTTC. Its translation is CATREGPGRQQFF.

This chain connects TRBV4-3 to TRBJ2-5; D perhaps matches TRBD1 (6 bases). The V gene lost 3 bases and the J gene lost 2 bases, with 16 bases spanning the gap. This CDR3 is built from 16 residues. The germline V gene has CDR1 LGHNA and CDR2 YSLEER. The CDR3 nucleotides read TGCGCCAGCAGCCACGGTACAGGGATTGGTCAAGAGACCCAGTACTTC. Its translation is CASSHGTGIGQETQYF.

Of note for this clone: An end of the junction differs from the germline gene, which may be a read error. The rearrangement uses TRBV4-2 and TRBJ2-1, with D perhaps TRBD2 (5 bases). CDR1 and CDR2 (germline): LGHNA, YNFKEQ. The CDR3 totals 18 residues. In DNA form, the CDR3 reads TGTGCCAGCAGCAAAGACGAGGAAGCGGCAAGCTCCTACAATGAGCAGTTCTTC. It translates to CASSKDEEAASSYNEQFF.

The chain has TRBV30 and TRBJ1-4, with a possible D match to TRBD1 (5 bases). Trimming cost V 5 bases and J 0 bases, with 10 bases left between them. Germline V gene lookup returns CDR1 GTSNPN and CDR2 SVGIG (reference sequence). This CDR3 spans 14 amino acids. The chain's CDR3 is CAWGAAATNEKLFF. In nucleotides, the CDR3 is TGTGCCTGGGGGGCAGCTGCAACTAATGAAAAACTGTTTTTT.

This clone appeared a few times. The chain uses TRBV5-1 and TRBJ1-3; D perhaps matches TRBD1 (5 bases). The CDR3 has 14 amino acids. Per germline, CDR1 SGHRS and CDR2 YFSETQ. V gave up 4 bases and J gave up 2 bases, with 10 bases separating them. CDR3 nucleotides: TGCGCCAGCAGCGCACAAGGGGCTGGAAACACCATATATTTT. Amino acid sequence: CASSAQGAGNTIYF.

This clone was picked up many times. This chain uses TRBV11-2 with TRBJ2-2; either TRBD1 or TRBD2 may supply D (5 bases each). CDR3 length: 14 amino acids. V was trimmed by 6 bases and J by 0 bases, leaving 8 bases between them. The germline V gene has CDR1 SGHAT and CDR2 FQNNGV. CDR3 sequence reads: CASRLGPNTGELFF. In DNA form, the CDR3 reads TGTGCCAGCAGATTGGGACCGAACACCGGGGAGCTGTTTTTT. Supplemented by reference TRBV11-2 and TRBJ2-2, the full variable domain reads EAGVAQSPRYKIIEKRQSVAFWCNPISGHATLYWYQQILGQGPKLLIQFQNNGVVDDSQLPKDRFSAERLKGVDSTLKIQPAKLEDSAVYLCASRLGPNTGELFFGEGSRLTVL.